Below, 27 T cell receptor beta chains from the same sample are listed, as sequenced in a study of T cell repertoires in cytomegalovirus infection. For these TCRs, the target antigens are not known. In TCRdb, the reads were re-called with MiXCR into one record per CDR3 protein. The sample carries some 800,000 distinct CDR3 sequences, 30% to 35% recorded once. The specimen comprised cultured CD8+ T cells from PBMCs, sampled from culture after CMV antigen stimulation. The receptor set was obtained from a human donor in good health (CMV status not recorded). Some clones in this sample may be carry-over from other donors' samples.

This sequence joins TRBV6-5 and TRBJ2-3, with D perhaps being TRBD1 or TRBD2 (5 bases each). The CDR3 runs 16 residues. V was shortened by 4 bases and J by 0 bases, with 14 bases between the two germline ends. The V gene's germline CDR1 is MNHEY and CDR2 SVGAGI. CDR3 protein: CASSSTGPVSTDTQYF. The DNA for the CDR3 is TGTGCCAGCAGTTCAACGGGGCCGGTTAGCACAGATACGCAGTATTTT.

The chain links TRBV6-2 or TRBV6-3 to TRBJ2-1, with TRBD2 matching 11 bases. CDR1 and CDR2 from the germline V gene are MNHEY and SVGEGT. This CDR3 contains 14 residues. With V trimmed by 10 bases and J by 10 bases, 12 bases remained unmatched. The CDR3 DNA follows: TGTGCCACCCTGGTAGCGGGGGGGTCCCGGGAGCAGTTCTTC. Its protein is CATLVAGGSREQFF.

Here the CDR3 DNA reads TGTGCCAGCAGTGATTATAGGCGGGGGGGCCGAGATACGCAGTATTTT. Translating it yields CASSDYRRGGRDTQYF. V gene TRBV25-1 combines with J gene TRBJ2-3; 9 nucleotides align to TRBD2. The germline V gene has CDR1 MGHDK and CDR2 SYGVNS. The CDR3 is 16 amino acids. V lost 3 bases and J lost 5; bases outside the gene matches: 9.

The sample holds a few counts of this clonotype. This chain joins TRBV15 and TRBJ2-3; 13 bases fit TRBD2. With V trimmed by 5 bases and J by 0 bases, 2 bases remained unmatched. The CDR3 consists of 16 residues. Germline V gene sequence: CDR1 LNHNV, CDR2 YYDKDF (reference sequence). CDR3 nucleotide sequence: TGTGCCACCAGCGGGACTAGCGGGGCTAGCACAGATACGCAGTATTTT. Translation gives CATSGTSGASTDTQYF.

This clonotype was detected ten times or more. The chain links TRBV19 to TRBJ2-5; 7 bases fit TRBD2. Trimming at V came to 5 bases and at J to 5 bases, leaving 8 bases not matched to a gene. The CDR3 loop spans 14 amino acids. From germline, CDR1 is LNHDA and CDR2 SQIVND (reference sequence). The CDR3 loop is CASSGTLGGETQYF. The CDR3 bases are TGTGCCAGTAGTGGCACTCTGGGGGGGGAGACCCAGTACTTC. Based on the CDR3 plus reference TRBV19 and TRBJ2-5, the full variable domain is DGGITQSPKYLFRKEGQNVTLSCEQNLNHDAMYWYRQDPGQGLRLIYYSQIVNDFQKGDIAEGYSVSREKKESFPLTVTSAQKNPTAFYLCASSGTLGGETQYFGPGTRLLVL.

This clonotype was picked up a small number of times. The genes are TRBV6-2 or TRBV6-3 and TRBJ1-1; perhaps TRBD1 as D (5 bases). This CDR3 region has 16 residues. The germline V and J ends were trimmed by 3 bases and 3 bases, with 17 bases remaining between them. Germline assignment: CDR1 MNHEY and CDR2 SVGEGT. The CDR3 DNA reads TGTGCCAGCAGTTATAGATTGACAGCCCGGGACACTGAAGCTTTCTTT. Its translation is CASSYRLTARDTEAFF.

This clonotype was seen a few times. V usage is TRBV7-9 and J usage is TRBJ1-2; TRBD1 agrees at 9 bases. V was pared by 2 bases and J by 4 bases, with 11 bases of the junction left unmatched. The CDR3 contains 17 residues. CDR1 is SEHNR, CDR2 FQNEAQ, per germline (reference sequence). The CDR3 region is CASSLSDLGQGGYGYTF. The CDR3 DNA reads TGTGCCAGCAGCTTATCGGACTTGGGACAGGGAGGCTATGGCTACACCTTC.

This chain uses TRBV6-6 with TRBJ1-1; the D is unclear. Germline CDR1 and CDR2: MNHNY and SVGAGI (reference sequence). Deletions cut 6 bases from V and 3 bases from J, with 8 bases between. This CDR3 region has 12 residues. CDR3 DNA sequence: TGTGCCAGCAGCCCAGATGACACTGAAGCTTTCTTT. The encoded protein is CASSPDDTEAFF.

The rearrangement links TRBV29-1 to TRBJ2-1; tentatively, D is TRBD2 (7 bases). The CDR3 is made up of 14 amino acids. Trimming removed 0 bases from V and 8 bases from J, with 14 bases in between. Germline lookup yields CDR1 SQVTM and CDR2 ANQGSEA. DNA for the CDR3: TGCAGCGTTGAAGAGGGGGGGGCCTCGGATGAGCAGTTCTTC. It encodes CSVEEGGASDEQFF.

This clonotype was observed a handful of times. For the CDR3, the DNA is TGTGCCACCAGTGAAGACCGCGGGAAGGGCGCCTGGCACGGTGAGCAGTTCTTC. This encodes CATSEDRGKGAWHGEQFF. The rearrangement uses TRBV24-1 and TRBJ2-1; possible D gene TRBD2, 6 bases. The V end was cut by 4 bases, the J end by 9 bases, with 27 bases between. Germline V gene lookup returns CDR1 KGHDR and CDR2 SFDVKD. This CDR3 has 18 residues.

This clonotype has a count of ten or more. The chain uses TRBV7-2 and TRBJ1-1, with 9 bases aligning to TRBD1. The V gene's germline CDR1 is SGHTA and CDR2 FQGNSA. The CDR3 runs 16 residues. V shed 4 bases, J shed 0 bases, and the junction held 6 bases outside the gene matches. The CDR3 DNA reads as TGTGCCAGCAGCTCAAGGGGACAGGGCTTGAACACTGAAGCTTTCTTT. Its translation: CASSSRGQGLNTEAFF.

V usage is TRBV19 and J usage is TRBJ2-1; D perhaps matches TRBD1 (5 bases). Germline CDR1 LNHDA, CDR2 SQIVND (reference sequence). CDR3 length: 11 amino acids. V was pared by 7 bases and J by 10 bases, with 11 bases between. CDR3 in amino acids: CASTGSGEQFF. The DNA for the CDR3 is TGTGCCAGTACAGGGTCCGGGGAGCAGTTCTTC.

This clonotype was seen more than once but under ten times. The chain has TRBV6-2 or TRBV6-3 and TRBJ2-1, with D possibly being TRBD1 or TRBD2 (7 bases each). Germline lookup yields CDR1 MNHEY and CDR2 SVGEGT. CDR3 length: 15 residues. Between the trimmed V and J ends, which lost 4 bases and 3 bases, there was a span of 13 bases. The CDR3 is CASSWEGAHYNEQFF. The CDR3 region has the DNA TGTGCCAGCAGTTGGGAGGGGGCCCACTACAATGAGCAGTTCTTC.

V and J are TRBV7-4 and TRBJ2-7; 8 bases are a match to TRBD1. Germline CDR1 reads SGHVT; CDR2 reads SQSDAQ. This CDR3 comprises 14 residues. The V gene end was trimmed by 7 bases and the J gene end by 3 bases; junction bases not matched to a gene: 8. The CDR3 sequence is CASTWDRSVYEQYF. The CDR3 DNA reads as TGTGCCAGCACTTGGGACAGGTCTGTCTACGAGCAGTACTTC.

This clonotype was observed a few times. V and J are TRBV4-1 and TRBJ1-5; TRBD1 might be the D (5 bases). Germline V gene sequence: CDR1 MGHRA, CDR2 YSYEKL. The CDR3 covers 14 residues. The ends were cut back, 0 bases at V and 6 bases at J, with 9 bases in the middle. In DNA, the CDR3 is TGCGCCAGCAGCCAAGAAGGGGTCGGTCAGCCCCAGCATTTT. Translating it yields CASSQEGVGQPQHF.

The CDR3 sequence: CASSHQGLTEAFF. The CDR3 nucleotides read TGTGCCAGCAGTCATCAGGGGCTCACTGAAGCTTTCTTT. The V call is TRBV6-5, the J call TRBJ1-1; possibly TRBD1 for D (6 bases). CDR1 MNHEY and CDR2 SVGAGI come from the germline V gene. This CDR3 comprises 13 residues. V gave up 5 bases and J gave up 4 bases, with 11 bases separating them.

This clonotype was found many times. This chain links TRBV7-8 with TRBJ2-1; D ambiguous. Per germline, CDR1 SGHVS and CDR2 FQNEAQ. CDR3 size: 13 residues. V was trimmed by 5 bases and J by 5 bases, leaving 10 bases between them. This chain's CDR3 is CASSPKLHNEQFF. The CDR3 region has the DNA TGTGCCAGCAGCCCAAAATTACACAATGAGCAGTTCTTC.

In its sample, this clonotype was seen a few times. The chain joins TRBV29-1 to TRBJ2-1; D gene ambiguous. The CDR3 has 13 residues. V shed 2 bases and J shed 6 bases, with 11 bases lying between them. From germline, CDR1 is SQVTM and CDR2 ANQGSEA. The CDR3 is CSVEPPASNEQFF. DNA for the CDR3: TGCAGCGTTGAACCCCCTGCCTCCAATGAGCAGTTCTTC.

This chain connects TRBV6-6 to TRBJ2-3, with TRBD2 matching over 9 bases. V lost 2 bases and J lost 0; bases outside the gene matches: 3. The CDR3 has 16 amino acids. Germline V gene lookup returns CDR1 MNHNY and CDR2 SVGAGI (reference sequence). CDR3 region: CASSYLGLASTDTQYF. The CDR3 bases are TGTGCCAGCAGTTACCTTGGACTAGCGAGCACAGATACGCAGTATTTT.

V and J are TRBV6-2 or TRBV6-3 and TRBJ2-5; 7 bases line up with TRBD2. The germline CDR1 and CDR2 sequences are MNHEY and SVGEGT. The CDR3 runs 14 residues. V shed 6 bases and J 1 base; nucleotides not matched to a gene: 5. CDR3 coding DNA: TGTGCCAGCAGCCCGACTAGCCTCCAAGAGACCCAGTACTTC. Its translation is CASSPTSLQETQYF.

The chain employs TRBV15 and TRBJ2-1; D remains unclear. The length of the CDR3 is 13 residues. Per germline, CDR1 LNHNV and CDR2 YYDKDF (reference sequence). Trimming removed 6 bases at V and 5 bases at J, with 11 bases between. The CDR3 DNA reads TGTGCCACCAGGGGCCAAGGTGACAATGAGCAGTTCTTC. Protein product: CATRGQGDNEQFF.

The CDR3 here is CASTSRAYEQYF. CDR3 bases: TGTGCCAGCACGTCTCGTGCCTACGAGCAGTACTTC. The V gene is TRBV2, the J gene TRBJ2-7; D remains unclear. The CDR3 contains 12 residues. Trimming took 7 bases from V and 2 from J, leaving 9 bases between them. CDR1 is SNHLY, CDR2 FYNNEI, per germline.

This clonotype has more than one count but fewer than ten. The chain recombines TRBV5-6 with TRBJ2-1; tentatively, D is TRBD2 (6 bases). Germline assignment: CDR1 SGHDT and CDR2 YYEEEE. The V end lost 3 bases, the J end lost 3 bases, and 16 bases lay between the germline ends. The CDR3 length is 16 residues. CDR3 residues: CASSSGQWGVYNEQFF. DNA of the CDR3: TGTGCCAGCAGCTCGGGCCAGTGGGGGGTCTACAATGAGCAGTTCTTC.

This clonotype has more than one count but fewer than ten. The DNA for the CDR3 is TGCAGCGCCCGATTCGAGGCCAGGGGGCTTGAGGGTGAAAAACTGTTTTTT. Translation: CSARFEARGLEGEKLFF. This chain links TRBV29-1 with TRBJ1-4; 8 nucleotides agree with TRBD1. Trimming at V came to 7 bases and at J to 7 bases, leaving 20 bases not matched to a gene. This CDR3 region has 17 residues. The germline V gene encodes CDR1 SQVTM and CDR2 ANQGSEA.

This sequence joins TRBV5-1 and TRBJ1-2; 8 nucleotides agree with TRBD1. The CDR3 consists of 17 residues. Per the germline V gene, CDR1 is SGHRS and CDR2 is YFSETQ. J lost 6 bases, V lost 0 bases, and 13 bases had no gene match. The CDR3 reads CASSLEGNAGQGDGYTF. Here the CDR3 DNA reads TGCGCCAGCAGCTTGGAAGGGAATGCCGGACAGGGAGATGGCTACACCTTC.

The chain joins TRBV20-1 to TRBJ2-5; D possibly corresponds to TRBD2 (5 bases). Germline-derived CDR1 and CDR2 are DFQATT and SNEGSKA (reference sequence). The CDR3 length is 13 residues. The V gene lost 3 bases and the J gene lost 1 base, with 9 bases spanning the gap. For the CDR3, the DNA is TGCAGTGCTAGCGGGGAGTCCCAAGAGACCCAGTACTTC. Translating it yields CSASGESQETQYF.

This chain connects TRBV19 to TRBJ2-7; D may be TRBD1 (6 bases). V was clipped by 4 bases and J by 1 base, with 11 bases between them. This CDR3 is 14 amino acids long. Germline V gene data show CDR1 as LNHDA and CDR2 as SQIVND (reference sequence). CDR3 in DNA: TGTGCCAGTAGTACAGGGGCCGGATCCTACGAGCAGTACGTC. Protein: CASSTGAGSYEQYV.